These T cell receptor beta chains were read from a single sample in a study of patients and donors after allogeneic stem cell transplantation. TCRdb reprocessed the RT-PCR reads via MiXCR and lists one record per CDR3 protein. The table has roughly 940,000 distinct CDR3 sequences, more than 15% seen once. The specimen was blood, either unsorted or a sorted T cell fraction (not recorded which). All receptors derive from a human donor who was either an allogeneic HSCT recipient or a stem cell or donor lymphocyte infusion donor (not recorded which). It is not recorded whose cells these are; they may come from a transplant donor. CDR3s include the opening cysteine and the closing phenylalanine or tryptophan. The D gene is left open where the match is weak. Some rows mark clone size as missing; the rest say once, few, many or name a class of expanded clone.

NA	TRBV24-1	TRBJ1-2	NA	CATSDSLAGLASGYTF	TGTGCCACCAGTGATTCCCTGGCCGGGTTGGCTAGTGGCTACACCTTC
few	TRBV20-1	TRBJ2-1	TRBD2	CSATLDGRSSYNEQFF	TGCAGTGCAACACTAGACGGGAGGAGCTCCTACAATGAGCAGTTCTTC
NA	TRBV5-1	TRBJ1-1	TRBD1	CASRLPSGGAPSMNTEAFF	TGCGCCAGCAGACTCCCTTCAGGGGGAGCCCCCTCCATGAACACTGAAGCTTTCTTT
NA	TRBV12-3/TRBV12-4	TRBJ1-3	NA	CASSFAKIGNTIYF	TGTGCCAGCAGTTTTGCGAAGATAGGAAACACCATATATTTT
NA	TRBV6-1	TRBJ1-1	NA	CASSSPEGRTEAFF	TGTGCCAGCAGCTCGCCAGAGGGGAGAACTGAAGCTTTCTTT
few	TRBV5-1	TRBJ1-4	NA	CASSLGSTNEKLFF	TGCGCCAGCAGCTTGGGATCAACTAATGAAAAACTGTTTTTT
NA	TRBV5-5	TRBJ1-5	TRBD1	CASSPGDSGQVWPQHF	TGTGCCAGCAGCCCGGGGGATTCGGGACAGGTGTGGCCCCAGCATTTT
few	TRBV18	TRBJ2-3	NA	CASSPKEDTQYF	TGTGCCAGCTCACCAAAGGAAGATACGCAGTATTTT
NA	TRBV11-1	TRBJ2-3	NA	CASSGRTRPLPDTQYF	TGTGCCAGCAGCGGACGTACCCGACCCCTCCCAGATACGCAGTATTTT
few	TRBV9	TRBJ2-3	TRBD2	CASSVFSGSSGADTQYF	TGTGCCAGCAGCGTATTTAGCGGGAGCTCCGGCGCAGATACGCAGTATTTT
NA	TRBV5-1	TRBJ2-5	TRBD1	CASSRQGTETQYF	TGCGCCAGCAGCCGACAGGGGACGGAGACCCAGTACTTC
few	TRBV5-1	TRBJ1-1	NA	CASSLVTAKRNTEAFF	TGCGCCAGCAGCTTGGTCACGGCTAAGAGGAACACTGAAGCTTTCTTT
NA	TRBV20-1	TRBJ2-7	NA	CSASDEEDLSYEQYF	TGCAGTGCTAGCGATGAGGAGGACCTGTCCTACGAGCAGTACTTC
once	TRBV20-1	TRBJ2-4	NA	CSALDRSILGNIQYF	TGCAGTGCACTAGACAGGAGCATTCTAGGGAACATTCAGTACTTC
few	TRBV12-3/TRBV12-4	TRBJ2-5	NA	CASSPVAYPAETQYF	TGTGCCAGCAGTCCCGTAGCTTATCCCGCTGAGACCCAGTACTTC
few	TRBV4-3	TRBJ1-3	NA	CASSQMTGTGNTIYF	TGCGCCAGCAGCCAAATGACAGGAACTGGAAACACCATATATTTT
NA	TRBV6-2/TRBV6-3	TRBJ1-5	NA	CASSHRPSLSNQPQHF	TGTGCCAGCAGTCACCGACCATCCCTCAGCAATCAGCCCCAGCATTTT
NA	TRBV9	TRBJ1-5	TRBD1	CASSVEGGSQPQHF	TGTGCCAGCAGCGTAGAAGGGGGCAGCCAGCCCCAGCATTTT
few	TRBV5-8	TRBJ2-1	TRBD2	CASSSAPSGTFYNEQFF	TGTGCCAGCAGCTCGGCCCCTAGCGGGACGTTCTACAATGAGCAGTTCTTC
many	TRBV12-3/TRBV12-4	TRBJ1-2	NA	CASSLVSGRGSYTF	TGTGCCAGCAGTTTAGTTTCCGGTAGGGGTAGCTACACCTTC
NA	TRBV12-3/TRBV12-4	TRBJ1-2	TRBD1	CASSSWTGGYVDYGYTF	TGTGCCAGCAGTTCTTGGACAGGGGGGTACGTCGACTATGGCTACACCTTC
few	TRBV7-6	TRBJ2-5	TRBD1	CASSLGTQGQETQYF	TGTGCCAGCAGCTTAGGTACACAGGGGCAAGAGACCCAGTACTTC
few	TRBV12-3/TRBV12-4	TRBJ1-1	NA	CASSLRESTEAFF	TGTGCCAGCAGTTTACGGGAATCCACTGAAGCTTTCTTT
NA	TRBV5-5	TRBJ1-2	NA	CASSLGQNNYGFTF	TGTGCCAGCAGCTTGGGGCAGAATAACTATGGCTTCACCTTC
NA	TRBV28	TRBJ2-1	NA	CATTQGAYEQFF	TGTGCCACCACCCAAGGGGCTTATGAGCAGTTCTTC
few	TRBV7-9	TRBJ2-5	NA	CASSNDASAETQYF	TGTGCCAGCAGCAACGACGCGTCGGCAGAGACCCAGTACTTC
few	TRBV6-5	TRBJ1-5	NA	CASSYSKGNQPQHF	TGTGCCAGCAGTTACTCGAAAGGCAATCAGCCCCAGCATTTT
many	TRBV2	TRBJ2-7	NA	CASSEGYEQYF	TGTGCCAGCAGTGAAGGCTACGAGCAGTACTTC
NA	TRBV15	TRBJ1-1	NA	CATSDRTYEAFF	TGTGCCACCAGCGACCGGACTTATGAAGCTTTCTTT
few	TRBV15	TRBJ1-2	NA	CATSRVGDGYTF	TGTGCCACCAGCAGAGTAGGGGATGGCTACACCTTC
NA	TRBV29-1	TRBJ2-2	TRBD2	CSVRPGLATHGELFF	TGCAGCGTCCGACCGGGACTAGCGACTCATGGGGAGCTGTTTTTT
few	TRBV10-3	TRBJ1-3	NA	CAISESASGNTIYF	TGTGCCATCAGTGAGTCCGCCTCTGGAAACACCATATATTTT
NA	TRBV30	TRBJ2-3	NA	CAWSVRVDTQYF	TGTGCCTGGAGTGTACGGGTGGATACGCAGTATTTT
few	TRBV27	TRBJ1-5	NA	CASSLLGVSNQPQHF	TGTGCCAGCAGTTTACTTGGGGTTAGCAATCAGCCCCAGCATTTT
few	TRBV10-3	TRBJ1-1	NA	CAIAGGIMNTEAFF	TGTGCCATCGCGGGGGGGATAATGAACACTGAAGCTTTCTTT
NA	TRBV7-8	TRBJ2-3	TRBD2	CASSARGSGDDTQYF	TGTGCCAGCAGCGCCCGGGGTAGCGGGGATGATACGCAGTATTTT
NA	TRBV6-6	TRBJ1-5	NA	CASSYRLGQPQHF	TGTGCCAGCAGTTACAGGTTGGGGCAGCCCCAGCATTTT
NA	TRBV6-1	TRBJ1-1	NA	CASSSGQLFQAFF	TGTGCCAGCAGCTCTGGACAGCTCTTTCAAGCTTTCTTT
NA	TRBV5-1	TRBJ2-3	NA	CASSSTGLLPDTQYF	TGCGCCAGCAGCTCGACGGGACTCCTGCCAGATACGCAGTATTTT
NA	TRBV27	TRBJ2-1	TRBD2	CASSFSPPSGRGPYNEQFF	TGTGCCAGCAGTTTTTCCCCCCCTAGCGGGAGGGGGCCTTACAATGAGCAGTTCTTC
few	TRBV20-1	TRBJ2-7	NA	CSANHISEQYF	TGCAGTGCTAACCACATCTCCGAGCAGTACTTC
NA	TRBV7-9	TRBJ2-5	TRBD2	CASSALAGGQETQYF	TGTGCCAGCAGCGCACTAGCGGGGGGGCAAGAGACCCAGTACTTC
NA	TRBV11-1	TRBJ2-3	NA	CASSSHSGADPSTDTQYF	TGTGCCAGCAGCTCCCATAGCGGAGCGGATCCTAGCACAGATACGCAGTATTTT
many	TRBV12-3/TRBV12-4	TRBJ2-2	NA	CASSYVRNTGELFF	TGTGCCAGCAGTTATGTCCGGAACACCGGGGAGCTGTTTTTT
few	TRBV5-1	TRBJ2-3	TRBD2	CASSLEAGGSDTQYF	TGCGCCAGCAGCTTGGAGGCGGGAGGCTCGGATACGCAGTATTTT